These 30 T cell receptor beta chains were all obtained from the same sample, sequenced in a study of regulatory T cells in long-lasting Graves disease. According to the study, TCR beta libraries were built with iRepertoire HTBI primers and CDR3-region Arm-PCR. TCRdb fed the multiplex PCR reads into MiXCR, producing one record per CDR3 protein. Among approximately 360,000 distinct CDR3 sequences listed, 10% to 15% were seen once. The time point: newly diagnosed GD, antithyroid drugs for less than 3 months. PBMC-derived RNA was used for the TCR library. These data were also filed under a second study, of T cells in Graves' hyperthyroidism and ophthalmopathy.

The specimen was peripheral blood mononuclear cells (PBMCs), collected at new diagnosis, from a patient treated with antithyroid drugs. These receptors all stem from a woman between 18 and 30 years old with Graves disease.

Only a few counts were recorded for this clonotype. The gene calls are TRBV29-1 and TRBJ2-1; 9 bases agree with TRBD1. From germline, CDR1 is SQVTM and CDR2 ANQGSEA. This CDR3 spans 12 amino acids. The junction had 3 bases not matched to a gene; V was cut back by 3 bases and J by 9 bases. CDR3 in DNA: TGCAGCGTTGAGGCGACAGGGGGTGAGCAGTTCTTC. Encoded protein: CSVEATGGEQFF.

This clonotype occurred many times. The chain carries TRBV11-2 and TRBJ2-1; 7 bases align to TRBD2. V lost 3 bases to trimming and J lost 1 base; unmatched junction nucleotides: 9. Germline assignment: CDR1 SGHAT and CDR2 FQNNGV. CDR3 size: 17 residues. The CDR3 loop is CASSFPWRERSYNEQFF. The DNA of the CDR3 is TGTGCCAGCAGCTTCCCCTGGCGGGAGAGATCCTACAATGAGCAGTTCTTC.

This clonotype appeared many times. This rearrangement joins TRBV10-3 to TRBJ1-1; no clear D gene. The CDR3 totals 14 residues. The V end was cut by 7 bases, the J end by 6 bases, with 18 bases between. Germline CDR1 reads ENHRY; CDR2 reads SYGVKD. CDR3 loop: CAIMAGQLSPEAFF. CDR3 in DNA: TGTGCCATCATGGCCGGCCAGCTATCCCCTGAAGCTTTCTTT.

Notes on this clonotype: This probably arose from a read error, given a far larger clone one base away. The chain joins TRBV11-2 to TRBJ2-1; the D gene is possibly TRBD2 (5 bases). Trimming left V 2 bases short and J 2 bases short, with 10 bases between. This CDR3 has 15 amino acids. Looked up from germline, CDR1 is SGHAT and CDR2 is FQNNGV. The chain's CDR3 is CASSLRRRPYNEQFF. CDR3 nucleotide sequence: TGTGCCAGCAGCTTACGCAGGAGGCCCTACAATGAGCAGTTCTTC.

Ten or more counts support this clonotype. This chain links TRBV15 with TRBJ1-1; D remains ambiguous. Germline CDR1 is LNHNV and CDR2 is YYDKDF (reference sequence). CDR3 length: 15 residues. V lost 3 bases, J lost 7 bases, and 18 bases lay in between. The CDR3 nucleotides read TGTGCCACCAGCAGGATAGGCGGACGGATGGTTGAAGCTTTCTTT. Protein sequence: CATSRIGGRMVEAFF.

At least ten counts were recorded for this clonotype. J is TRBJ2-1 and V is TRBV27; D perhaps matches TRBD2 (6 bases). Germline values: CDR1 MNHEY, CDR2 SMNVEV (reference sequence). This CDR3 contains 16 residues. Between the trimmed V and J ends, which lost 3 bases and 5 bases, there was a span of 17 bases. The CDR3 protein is CASSFRSGLGHNEQFF. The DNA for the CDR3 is TGTGCCAGCAGTTTCCGTTCGGGACTGGGCCACAATGAGCAGTTCTTC.

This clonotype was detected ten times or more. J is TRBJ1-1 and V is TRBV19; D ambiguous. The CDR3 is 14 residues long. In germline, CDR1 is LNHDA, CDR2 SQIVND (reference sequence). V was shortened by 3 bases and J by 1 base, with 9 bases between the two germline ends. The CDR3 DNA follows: TGTGCCAGTAGTATGTGGGCCACGAACACTGAAGCTTTCTTT. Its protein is CASSMWATNTEAFF.

The CDR3 region has the DNA TGCAGTGCTAGAGGCAGCGGGGGCCGCCTCGAGGGGCAAGAGACCCAGTACTTC. It yields the protein CSARGSGGRLEGQETQYF. The gene calls are TRBV20-1 and TRBJ2-5, with TRBD2 identical over 8 bases. Germline V gene data show CDR1 as DFQATT and CDR2 as SNEGSKA (reference sequence). Trimming removed 1 base from V and 2 bases from J; junction bases left unmatched: 15. This CDR3 is 18 amino acids long.

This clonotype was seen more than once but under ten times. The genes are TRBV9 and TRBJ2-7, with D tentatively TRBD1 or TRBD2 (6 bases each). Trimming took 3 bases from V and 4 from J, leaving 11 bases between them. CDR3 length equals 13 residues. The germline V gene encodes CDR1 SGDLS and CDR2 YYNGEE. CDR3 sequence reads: CASSEGGGYEQYF. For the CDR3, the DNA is TGTGCCAGCAGCGAGGGGGGCGGTTACGAGCAGTACTTC.

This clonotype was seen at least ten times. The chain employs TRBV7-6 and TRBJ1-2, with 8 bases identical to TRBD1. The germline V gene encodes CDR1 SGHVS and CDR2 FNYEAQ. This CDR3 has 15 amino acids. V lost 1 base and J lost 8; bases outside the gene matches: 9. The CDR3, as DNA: TGTGCCAGCAGCTTAGAGGGGCAGGGGGCAGGAGGCTACACCTTC. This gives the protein CASSLEGQGAGGYTF.

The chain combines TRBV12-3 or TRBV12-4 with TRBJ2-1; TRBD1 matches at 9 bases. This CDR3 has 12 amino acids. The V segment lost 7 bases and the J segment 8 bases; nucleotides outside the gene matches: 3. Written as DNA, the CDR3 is TGTGCCAGCACCAGGACAGGGGATGAGCAGTTCTTC. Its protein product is CASTRTGDEQFF.

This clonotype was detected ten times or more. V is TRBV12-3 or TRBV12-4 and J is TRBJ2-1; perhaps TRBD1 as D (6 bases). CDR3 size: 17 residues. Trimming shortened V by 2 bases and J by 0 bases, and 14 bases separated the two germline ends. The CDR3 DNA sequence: TGTGCCAGCAGTTTAAGGTCACAGGGCAGCTCCTACAATGAGCAGTTCTTC. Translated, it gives CASSLRSQGSSYNEQFF.

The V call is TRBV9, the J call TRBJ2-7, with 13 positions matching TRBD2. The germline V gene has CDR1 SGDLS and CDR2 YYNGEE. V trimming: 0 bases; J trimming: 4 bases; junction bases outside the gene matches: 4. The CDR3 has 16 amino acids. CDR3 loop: CASSVGGTSGIYEQYF. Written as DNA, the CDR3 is TGTGCCAGCAGCGTAGGTGGGACTAGCGGGATATACGAGCAGTACTTC.

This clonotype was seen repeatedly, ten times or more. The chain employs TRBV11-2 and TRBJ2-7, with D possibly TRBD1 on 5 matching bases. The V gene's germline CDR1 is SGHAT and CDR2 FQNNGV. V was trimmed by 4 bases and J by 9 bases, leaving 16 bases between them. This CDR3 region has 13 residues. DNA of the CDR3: TGTGCCAGCAGCTCCACGACCAGGGTAGGGCAGTACGTC. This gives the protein CASSSTTRVGQYV.

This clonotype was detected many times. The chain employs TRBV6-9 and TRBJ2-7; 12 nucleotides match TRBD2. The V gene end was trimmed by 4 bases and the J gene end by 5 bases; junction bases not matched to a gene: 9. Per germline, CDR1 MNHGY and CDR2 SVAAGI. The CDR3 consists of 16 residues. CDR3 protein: CASSSRGLAGINEQYV. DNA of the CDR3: TGTGCCAGCAGTTCCAGAGGACTAGCGGGGATTAACGAGCAGTACGTC.

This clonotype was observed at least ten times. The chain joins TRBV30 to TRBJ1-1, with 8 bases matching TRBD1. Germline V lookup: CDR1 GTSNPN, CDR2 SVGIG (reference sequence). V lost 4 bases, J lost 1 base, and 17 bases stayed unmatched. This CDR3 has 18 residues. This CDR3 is CAWIQALPGQGKNTEAFF. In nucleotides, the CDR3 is TGTGCCTGGATCCAGGCCCTGCCCGGACAGGGAAAGAACACTGAAGCTTTCTTT. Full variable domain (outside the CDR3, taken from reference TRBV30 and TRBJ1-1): SQTIHQWPATLVQPVGSPLSLECTVEGTSNPNLYWYRQAAGRGLQLLFYSVGIGQISSEVPQNLSASRPQDRQFILSSKKLLLSDSGFYLCAWIQALPGQGKNTEAFFGQGTRLTVV.

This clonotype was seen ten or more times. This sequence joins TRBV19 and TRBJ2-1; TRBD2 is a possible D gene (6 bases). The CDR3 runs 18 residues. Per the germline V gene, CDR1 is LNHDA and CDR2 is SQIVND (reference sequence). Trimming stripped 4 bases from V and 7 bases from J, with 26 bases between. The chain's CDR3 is CASSTPQPGWDSLNEQFF. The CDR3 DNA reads TGTGCCAGTAGTACACCACAACCGGGGTGGGACTCGCTGAATGAGCAGTTCTTC.

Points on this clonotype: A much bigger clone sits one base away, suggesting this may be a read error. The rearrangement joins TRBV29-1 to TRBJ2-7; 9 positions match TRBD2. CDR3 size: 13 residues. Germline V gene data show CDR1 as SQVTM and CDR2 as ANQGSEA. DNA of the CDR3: TGCAGCGCTGAAGGGGGCGGGAGGGACGAGCAGTACTTC. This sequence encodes CSAEGGGRDEQYF.

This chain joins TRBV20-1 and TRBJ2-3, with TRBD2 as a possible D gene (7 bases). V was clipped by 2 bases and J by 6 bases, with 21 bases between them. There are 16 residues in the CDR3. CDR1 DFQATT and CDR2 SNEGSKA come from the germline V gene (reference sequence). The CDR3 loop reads CSARRAGARGWDTQYF. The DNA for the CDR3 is TGCAGTGCTAGACGGGCGGGGGCCCGGGGGTGGGATACGCAGTATTTT.

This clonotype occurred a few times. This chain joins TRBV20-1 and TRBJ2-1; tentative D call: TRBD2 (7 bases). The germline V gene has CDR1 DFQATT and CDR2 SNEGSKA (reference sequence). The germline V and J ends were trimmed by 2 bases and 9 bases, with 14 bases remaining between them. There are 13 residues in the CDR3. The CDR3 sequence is CSARQGGGGEQFF. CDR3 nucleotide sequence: TGCAGTGCTAGACAAGGGGGGGGGGGTGAGCAGTTCTTC.

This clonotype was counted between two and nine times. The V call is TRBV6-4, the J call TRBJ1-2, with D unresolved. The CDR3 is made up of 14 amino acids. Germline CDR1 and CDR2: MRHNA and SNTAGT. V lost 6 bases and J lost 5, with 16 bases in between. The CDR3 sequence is CASRLLEGVYGYTF. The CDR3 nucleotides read TGTGCCAGCAGACTCTTAGAGGGAGTTTATGGCTACACCTTC.

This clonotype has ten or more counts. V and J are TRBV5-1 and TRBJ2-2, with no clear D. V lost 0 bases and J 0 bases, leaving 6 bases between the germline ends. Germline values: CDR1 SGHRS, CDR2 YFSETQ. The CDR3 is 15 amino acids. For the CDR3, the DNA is TGCGCCAGCAGCTTGGGAGTCCCGAACACCGGGGAGCTGTTTTTT. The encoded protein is CASSLGVPNTGELFF.

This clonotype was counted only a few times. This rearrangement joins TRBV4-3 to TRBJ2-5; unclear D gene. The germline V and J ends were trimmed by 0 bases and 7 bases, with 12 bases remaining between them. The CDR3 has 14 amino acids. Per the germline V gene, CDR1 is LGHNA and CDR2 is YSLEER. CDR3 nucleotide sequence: TGCGCCAGCAGCCAAGAGTACGCCAGAGGGACCCAGTACTTC. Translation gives CASSQEYARGTQYF.

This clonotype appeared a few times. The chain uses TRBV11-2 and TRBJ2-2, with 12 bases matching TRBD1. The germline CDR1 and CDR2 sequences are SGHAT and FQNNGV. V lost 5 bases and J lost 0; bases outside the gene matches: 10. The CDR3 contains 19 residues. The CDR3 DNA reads TGTGCCAGCAGCGCGTCCTTGGGGACAGGGGGCGCGAACACCGGGGAGCTGTTTTTT. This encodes CASSASLGTGGANTGELFF.

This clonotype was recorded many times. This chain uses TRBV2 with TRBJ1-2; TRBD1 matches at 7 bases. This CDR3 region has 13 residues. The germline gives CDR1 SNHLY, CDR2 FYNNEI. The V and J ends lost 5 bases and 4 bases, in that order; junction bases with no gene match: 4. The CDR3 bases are TGTGCCAGCAGTCGAGACAGGGTCTATGGCTACACCTTC. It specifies CASSRDRVYGYTF.

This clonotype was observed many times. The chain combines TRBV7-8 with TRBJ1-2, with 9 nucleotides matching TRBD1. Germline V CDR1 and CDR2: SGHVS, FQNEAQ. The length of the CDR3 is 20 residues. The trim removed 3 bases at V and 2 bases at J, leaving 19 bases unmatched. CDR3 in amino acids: CASSFTEEPLGQGSNYGYTF. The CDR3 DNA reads TGTGCCAGCAGCTTTACAGAGGAACCGTTGGGACAGGGATCCAACTATGGCTACACCTTC.

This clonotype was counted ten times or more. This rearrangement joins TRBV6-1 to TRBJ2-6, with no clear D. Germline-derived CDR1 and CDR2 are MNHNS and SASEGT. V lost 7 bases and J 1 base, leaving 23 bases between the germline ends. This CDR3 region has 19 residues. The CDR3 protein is CASTFPLTRYLSGANVLTF. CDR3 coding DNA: TGTGCCAGCACCTTCCCCCTGACGCGATACCTTTCTGGGGCCAACGTCCTGACTTTC.

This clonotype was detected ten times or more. This CDR3 reads CSAQTGFQETQYF. The DNA of the CDR3 is TGCAGTGCTCAGACAGGATTCCAAGAGACCCAGTACTTC. The rearrangement links TRBV20-1 to TRBJ2-5, with a tentative D call TRBD1 (6 bases). This CDR3 has 13 amino acids. Per the germline V gene, CDR1 is DFQATT and CDR2 is SNEGSKA (reference sequence). The V gene lost 5 bases and the J gene lost 1 base, with 11 bases spanning the gap.

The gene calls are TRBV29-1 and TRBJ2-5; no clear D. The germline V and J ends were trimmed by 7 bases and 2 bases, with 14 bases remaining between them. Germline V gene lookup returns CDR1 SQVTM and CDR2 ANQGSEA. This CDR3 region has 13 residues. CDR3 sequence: CSGRRWGQETQYF. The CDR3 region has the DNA TGCAGCGGCCGTCGGTGGGGTCAAGAGACCCAGTACTTC.

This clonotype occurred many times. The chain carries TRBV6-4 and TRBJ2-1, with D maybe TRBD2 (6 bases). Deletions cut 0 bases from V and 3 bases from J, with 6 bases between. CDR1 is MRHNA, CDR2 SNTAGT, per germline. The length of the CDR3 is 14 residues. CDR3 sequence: CASSDSTSYNEQFF. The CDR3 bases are TGTGCCAGCAGTGACTCGACTAGCTACAATGAGCAGTTCTTC.